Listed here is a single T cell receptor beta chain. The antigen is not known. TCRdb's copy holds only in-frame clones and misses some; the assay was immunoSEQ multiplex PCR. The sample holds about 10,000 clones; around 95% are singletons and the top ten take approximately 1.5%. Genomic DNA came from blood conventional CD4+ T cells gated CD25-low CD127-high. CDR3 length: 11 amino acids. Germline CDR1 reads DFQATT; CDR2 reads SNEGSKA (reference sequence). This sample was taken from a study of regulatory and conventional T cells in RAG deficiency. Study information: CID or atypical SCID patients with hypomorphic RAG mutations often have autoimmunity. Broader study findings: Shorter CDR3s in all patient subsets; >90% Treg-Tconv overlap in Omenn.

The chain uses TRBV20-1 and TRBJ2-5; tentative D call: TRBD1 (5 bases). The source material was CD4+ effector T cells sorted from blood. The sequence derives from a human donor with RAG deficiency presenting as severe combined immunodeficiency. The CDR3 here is CSFRVGETQYF. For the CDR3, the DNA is TGCAGCTTCAGGGTGGGGGAGACCCAGTACTTC.